Presented here are 15 T cell receptor beta chains from one specimen sequenced in a study of vaccination and CD4 T cells after COVID-19. Antigen specificity for these receptors is unknown. As to treatment: approximately nine-day PBMC culture with coronavirus spike peptide pools or control peptides (ViraFEST assay). Gathering of the CD4+ T cells, from the unexposed donor, took place before the COVID-19 pandemic (2011-2018). Cultured CD4+ T cell DNA was sequenced using the Oncomine TCR Beta short-read assay. The authors extracted genomic DNA from cultured CD4+ T cells. TCRdb reprocessed the PCR reads via MiXCR and lists one record per CDR3 protein. The sample contains about 6,800 distinct CDR3 sequences, around a third of which appear only once. Sequencing input: CD4+ T cells from blood, cultured in vitro. These receptors were taken from a human donor in good health.

This clonotype was recorded a few times. The chain has TRBV27 and TRBJ2-7; perhaps TRBD1 as D (5 bases). The CDR3 covers 15 residues. Trimming stripped 3 bases from V and 2 bases from J, with 14 bases between. Germline assignment: CDR1 MNHEY and CDR2 SMNVEV (reference sequence). The CDR3 loop is CASSFSTGITYEQYF. The CDR3 DNA follows: TGTGCCAGCAGTTTCAGTACAGGAATAACCTACGAGCAGTACTTC.

This chain connects TRBV2 to TRBJ2-1; 14 bases match TRBD2. V lost 8 bases and J lost 8; bases outside the gene matches: 14. The CDR3 consists of 17 residues. Germline CDR1 SNHLY, CDR2 FYNNEI. CDR3 bases: TGTGCCAGCTCTTACTCGGGACTAGCGGGAGTTTACCATGAGCAGTTCTTC. This codes for CASSYSGLAGVYHEQFF.

This clonotype was observed a few times. The chain combines TRBV2 with TRBJ1-6, with unresolved D. This CDR3 region has 14 residues. V dropped 1 base and J dropped 6 bases, with 7 bases sitting between them. The germline V gene encodes CDR1 SNHLY and CDR2 FYNNEI. CDR3 nucleotides: TGTGCCAGCAGTGAAGGCGTGGTTAATTCACCCCTCCACTTT. It codes for CASSEGVVNSPLHF.

The chain recombines TRBV28 with TRBJ2-3; D gene unclear. The CDR3 consists of 14 residues. The germline V and J ends were trimmed by 2 bases and 0 bases, with 6 bases remaining between them. In germline, CDR1 is MDHEN, CDR2 SYDVKM. This chain's CDR3 is CASSLTTSTDTQYF. The CDR3 region has the DNA TGTGCCAGCAGTTTAACTACCAGCACAGATACGCAGTATTTT.

V is TRBV2 and J is TRBJ1-2; tentative D call: TRBD1 (5 bases). Germline assignment: CDR1 SNHLY and CDR2 FYNNEI. Deletions cut 10 bases from V and 2 bases from J, with 14 bases between. This CDR3 is 13 amino acids long. The CDR3 DNA reads as TGTGCCAAGAGCAGGGATGGGAACTATGGCTACACCTTC. It is translated as CAKSRDGNYGYTF.

This clonotype was found a few times. The rearrangement links TRBV6-1 to TRBJ1-5, with 7 bases lining up with TRBD1. With 4 bases clipped from V and 4 bases from J, the junction kept 4 bases outside the gene matches. CDR1 MNHNS and CDR2 SASEGT come from the germline V gene. There are 14 residues in the CDR3. The CDR3 here is CASSGWTGNQPQHF. CDR3 sequence (DNA): TGTGCCAGCAGTGGCTGGACAGGTAATCAGCCCCAGCATTTT.

This clonotype was recorded a few times. The chain combines TRBV6-5 with TRBJ1-2; possible D gene TRBD1, 6 bases. Germline CDR1 reads MNHEY; CDR2 reads SVGAGI. V lost 2 bases to trimming and J lost 2 bases, with 21 bases between them. The CDR3 is made up of 18 amino acids. CDR3: CASSYEGVPKGENYGYTF. The CDR3, as DNA: TGTGCCAGCAGTTACGAGGGGGTTCCAAAGGGGGAGAACTATGGCTACACCTTC.

This chain uses TRBV20-1 with TRBJ2-3; weak D call: TRBD2 (5 bases). CDR1 and CDR2 from the germline V gene are DFQATT and SNEGSKA (reference sequence). The CDR3 sequence is 13 residues long. Deletions cut 6 bases from V and 8 bases from J, with 18 bases between. This CDR3 reads CSASRRGQGTQYF. CDR3 DNA: TGCAGTGCATCACGACGCGGGCAAGGTACGCAGTATTTT.

V and J are TRBV4-2 and TRBJ2-7; either TRBD1 or TRBD2 may fit D (5 bases each). Trimming shortened V by 3 bases and J by 2 bases, and 14 bases separated the two germline ends. This CDR3 has 15 residues. Per germline, CDR1 LGHNA and CDR2 YNFKEQ. CDR3 sequence (DNA): TGTGCCAGCAGCCAGGGAGAGGGGTTGGCCTACGAGCAGTACTTC. Amino acid sequence: CASSQGEGLAYEQYF.

The chain couples TRBV28 to TRBJ2-5; D remains ambiguous. CDR3 length: 11 residues. Trimming took 6 bases from V and 6 from J, leaving 8 bases between them. Germline loops: CDR1 MDHEN, CDR2 SYDVKM. CDR3 loop: CASRELQTQYF. Written as DNA, the CDR3 is TGTGCCAGCAGGGAACTCCAGACCCAGTACTTC.

The chain links TRBV27 to TRBJ2-7; D is perhaps TRBD1 (5 bases). CDR1 and CDR2 (germline): MNHEY, SMNVEV (reference sequence). There are 16 residues in the CDR3. V was pared by 3 bases and J by 1 base, with 16 bases between. In nucleotides, the CDR3 is TGTGCCAGCAGTTTTCTAAACCTGGGGCGTTCCTACGAGCAGTACTTC. Residues: CASSFLNLGRSYEQYF.

This chain connects TRBV5-1 to TRBJ2-5; D not resolved. The CDR3 is 13 amino acids. Germline V gives CDR1 SGHRS, CDR2 YFSETQ. V dropped 5 bases and J dropped 2 bases, with 10 bases sitting between them. CDR3 nucleotides: TGCGCCAGCAGAACCTTGCCTCAAGAGACCCAGTACTTC. Amino acids: CASRTLPQETQYF.

The CDR3 DNA reads TGTGCCAGCTCCCCAGCCCATACAGAATACACTGAAGCTTTCTTT. It is translated as CASSPAHTEYTEAFF. The V and J genes are TRBV18 and TRBJ1-1; no definite D call. The CDR3 runs 15 residues. The germline V and J ends were trimmed by 6 bases and 3 bases, with 17 bases remaining between them. Germline CDR1 KGHSH, CDR2 LQKENI.

The chain recombines TRBV7-2 with TRBJ2-3; the D gene is possibly TRBD1 (6 bases). V was trimmed by 3 bases and J by 0 bases, leaving 13 bases between them. Germline V gene sequence: CDR1 SGHTA, CDR2 FQGNSA. This CDR3 spans 16 amino acids. The CDR3 DNA is TGTGCCAGCAGCTTCGGAACAGGGTCTAGCACAGATACGCAGTATTTT. Protein sequence: CASSFGTGSSTDTQYF.

The chain recombines TRBV20-1 with TRBJ1-2; the D gene is possibly TRBD1 (6 bases). V was clipped by 6 bases and J by 7 bases, with 18 bases between them. Germline lookup yields CDR1 DFQATT and CDR2 SNEGSKA (reference sequence). CDR3 length: 13 amino acids. The CDR3 reads CSARTQGFGGYTF. CDR3 DNA: TGCAGTGCCAGAACTCAGGGGTTCGGTGGCTACACCTTC.